This TCR beta chain was sequenced in a study of blood T cell repertoires in COVID-19. In the study overall: T cells, B-cell-depleted T cells, or PBMCs supplied cDNA or gDNA.

Only in-frame clones appear in the TCRdb table, and some are missing; sequencing was by immunoSEQ multiplex PCR. The sample includes around 28,000 clones, under 80% of them seen just once. Germline CDR1 and CDR2: MNHEY and SMNVEV (reference sequence). Trimming cost V 5 bases and J 2 bases, with 13 bases left between them. The CDR3 extends over 14 amino acids. This TCR came from a man in his sixties or seventies with acute or convalescent COVID-19. Sequenced: peripheral blood. The chain couples TRBV27 to TRBJ2-7, with D perhaps matching TRBD1 (6 bases). CDR3 amino acids: CASSPNRDAYEQYF. The CDR3 region has the DNA TGTGCCAGCAGTCCCAACAGGGATGCCTACGAGCAGTACTTC.